This T cell receptor beta chain comes out of a study of response to subunit inactivated influenza vaccine. Trimming stripped 5 bases from V and 5 bases from J, with 16 bases between. CDR1 is SGHTA, CDR2 FQGNSA, per germline. This CDR3 region has 15 residues. TCRdb redid the calling of the RT-PCR reads with MiXCR, one entry per CDR3 protein. This repertoire shows 800,000 to 1,000,000 distinct CDR3 sequences, around 20% found once; its top ten account for roughly 10%. Sequencing was performed on PBMCs from blood, taken about 5 days after vaccination. This TCR was recovered from a man aged 50 to 60 who received an inactivated influenza vaccine. The rearrangement joins TRBV7-2 to TRBJ2-1, with D possibly being TRBD1 or TRBD2 (6 bases each). The CDR3 coding sequence is TGTGCCAGCAGCCGATCCGGGGGCTTACACAATGAGCAGTTCTTC. It specifies CASSRSGGLHNEQFF.